These 32 T cell receptor beta chains came from one sample sequenced in a study of blood T cell repertoires in COVID-19. The data were produced by immunoSEQ multiplex PCR, yet TCRdb's version contains in-frame clones alone and is incomplete. Here the sample spans around 57,000 clones, about 90% being singletons. The specimen sequenced was peripheral blood. All receptors come from a human donor with active COVID-19. The donor label of this sample is uncertain.

J is TRBJ2-7 and V is TRBV7-8; TRBD2 is a possible D gene (6 bases). This CDR3 has 18 amino acids. With 1 base removed from V and 2 bases from J, the gap between germline ends came to 21 bases. Germline loops: CDR1 SGHVS, CDR2 FQNEAQ. The CDR3 reads CASSLGPSWGEEAYEQYF. The CDR3 nucleotides are TGTGCCAGCAGCTTAGGCCCATCATGGGGGGAAGAGGCCTACGAGCAGTACTTC.

The rearrangement uses TRBV27 and TRBJ1-2, with D hard to call. The CDR3 loop spans 13 amino acids. With 6 bases removed from V and 2 bases from J, the gap between germline ends came to 10 bases. Germline-derived CDR1 and CDR2 are MNHEY and SMNVEV (reference sequence). Here the CDR3 reads CASRVSRNYGYTF. CDR3 nucleotide sequence: TGTGCCAGCAGAGTCTCCAGGAACTATGGCTACACCTTC.

V gene TRBV19 combines with J gene TRBJ1-2, with 9 bases identical to TRBD1. CDR1 and CDR2 from the germline V gene are LNHDA and SQIVND (reference sequence). V was clipped by 8 bases and J by 1 base; unmatched bases: 2. The CDR3 length is 13 residues. The CDR3 spells CASVGQGNYGYTF. As DNA, the CDR3 is TGTGCCAGTGTGGGACAGGGTAACTATGGCTACACCTTC.

The rearrangement joins TRBV6-1 to TRBJ1-1; a weak D match, TRBD1 (5 bases). In germline, CDR1 is MNHNS, CDR2 SASEGT. V was shortened by 1 base and J by 6 bases, with 9 bases between the two germline ends. The CDR3 has 13 residues. The CDR3 nucleotides read TGTGCCAGCAGTGAAGTGGGGGGAGCTGAAGCTTTCTTT. It is translated as CASSEVGGAEAFF.

The genes are TRBV6-5 and TRBJ1-2; 9 bases agree with TRBD1. CDR3 size: 14 residues. Germline loops: CDR1 MNHEY, CDR2 SVGAGI. Trimming removed 5 bases from V and 8 bases from J; junction bases left unmatched: 9. The CDR3 loop reads CASSPTRDRDGYTF. The DNA of the CDR3 is TGTGCCAGCAGTCCTACCCGGGACAGGGACGGCTACACCTTC.

The rearrangement uses TRBV3-1 (or the pseudogene TRBV3-2) and TRBJ2-2, with D perhaps matching TRBD1 (7 bases). There are 15 residues in the CDR3. Germline assignment: CDR1 LGHDT and CDR2 YNNKEL (reference sequence). Trimming pared 2 bases from V and 5 bases from J, leaving 12 bases between. This CDR3 is CASSQQGGVTGELFF. Written as DNA, the CDR3 is TGTGCCAGCAGCCAACAGGGGGGCGTGACCGGGGAGCTGTTTTTT.

CDR3 amino acids: CASSLDKNQPQHF. The DNA for the CDR3 is TGTGCCAGCAGCTTAGATAAAAATCAGCCCCAGCATTTT. This sequence joins TRBV7-9 and TRBJ1-5; unclear D gene. V lost 1 base and J lost 4, with 5 bases in between. Germline CDR1 and CDR2: SEHNR and FQNEAQ (reference sequence). CDR3 size: 13 residues.

The rearrangement uses TRBV3-1 (or the pseudogene TRBV3-2) and TRBJ2-7; 7 positions match TRBD2. This CDR3 comprises 14 residues. The trim removed 2 bases at V and 5 bases at J, leaving 6 bases unmatched. The germline V gene encodes CDR1 LGHDT and CDR2 YNNKEL (reference sequence). CDR3 sequence: CASSQQGGRNEQYF. In DNA form, the CDR3 reads TGTGCCAGCAGCCAACAGGGCGGGAGAAACGAGCAGTACTTC.

The chain couples TRBV4-3 to TRBJ2-7; 7 nucleotides match TRBD1. Trimming at V came to 1 base and at J to 4 bases, leaving 16 bases not matched to a gene. The CDR3 is 18 amino acids. In germline, CDR1 is LGHNA, CDR2 YSLEER. In nucleotides, the CDR3 is TGCGCCAGCAGCCAAGGGATAGGGGACAGAGGGGGAAGATACGAGCAGTACTTC. Its translation: CASSQGIGDRGGRYEQYF.

CDR3 in DNA: TGTGCCAGCACCATATCGGGACAGGGGGCGGGGGCCCAGTACTTC. Residues: CASTISGQGAGAQYF. The chain links TRBV7-9 to TRBJ2-5; 12 bases line up with TRBD1. Germline values: CDR1 SEHNR, CDR2 FQNEAQ (reference sequence). V trimming: 7 bases; J trimming: 9 bases; junction bases outside the gene matches: 12. The CDR3 runs to 15 residues.

This chain joins TRBV24-1 and TRBJ1-1; D call uncertain. The germline gives CDR1 KGHDR, CDR2 SFDVKD. The CDR3 has 16 residues. Trimming removed 1 base from V and 0 bases from J, with 11 bases in between. DNA of the CDR3: TGTGCCACCAGTGATTTACTACCACTCATGAACACTGAAGCTTTCTTT. It specifies CATSDLLPLMNTEAFF.

The genes are TRBV21-1 and TRBJ2-1; the D call in the table, TRBD1, was not verified against the DNA. TRBV21-1 is an annotated pseudogene. This CDR3 comprises 18 residues. Here the CDR3 DNA reads TGTGCCAGCAGGCGGACAGTTCGGGACCTTCATCTGGGGAATGAGCAGTTCTTC. Translated, it gives CASRRTVRDLHLGNEQFF.

J is TRBJ1-2 and V is TRBV7-8; 7 bases are a match to TRBD1. The CDR3 contains 16 residues. Unmatched junction bases numbered 11, after V lost 3 bases and J lost 4 bases. CDR1 and CDR2 from the germline V gene are SGHVS and FQNEAQ. This CDR3 reads CASSLTTGMDPYGYTF. DNA for the CDR3: TGTGCCAGCAGCTTGACGACAGGGATGGATCCCTATGGCTACACCTTC.

This clone has only a few counts. V gene TRBV11-1 combines with J gene TRBJ1-2; 10 positions match TRBD1. The ends lost 3 bases at V and 5 bases at J; junction bases unmatched: 3. Per the germline V gene, CDR1 is SGHAT and CDR2 is FQDESV (reference sequence). This CDR3 has 14 residues. As DNA, the CDR3 is TGTGCCAGCAGCTTTGGGACAGGGGATTATGGCTACACCTTC. It encodes CASSFGTGDYGYTF. The variable domain in full, with the rest retrieved from reference TRBV11-1 and TRBJ1-2, is EAEVAQSPRYKITEKSQAVAFWCDPISGHATLYWYRQILGQGPELLVQFQDESVVDDSQLPKDRFSAERLKGVDSTLKIQPAELGDSAMYLCASSFGTGDYGYTFGSGTRLTVV.

The chain carries TRBV27 and TRBJ1-4; D possibly corresponds to TRBD1 (5 bases). Germline lookup yields CDR1 MNHEY and CDR2 SMNVEV (reference sequence). Trimming removed 6 bases at V and 0 bases at J, with 11 bases between. The CDR3 consists of 15 residues. CDR3 in DNA: TGTGCCAGCAGGTTCGGGGGGGCAACTAATGAAAAACTGTTTTTT. Translating it yields CASRFGGATNEKLFF. Using reference TRBV27 and TRBJ1-4 for the parts outside the CDR3, the full variable domain is EAQVTQNPRYLITVTGKKLTVTCSQNMNHEYMSWYRQDPGLGLRQIYYSMNVEVTDKGDVPEGYKVSRKEKRNFPLILESPSPNQTSLYFCASRFGGATNEKLFFGSGTQLSVL.

The chain links TRBV6-6 to TRBJ2-1, with TRBD2 matching 11 bases. CDR3 length: 16 residues. CDR1 MNHNY and CDR2 SVGAGI come from the germline V gene (reference sequence). V was pared by 5 bases and J by 8 bases, with 11 bases of the junction left unmatched. The CDR3 DNA sequence: TGTGCCAGCAGTAAGGATCTTAGCGGGGGGGCCCATGAGCAGTTCTTC. Translated: CASSKDLSGGAHEQFF.

This chain joins TRBV2 and TRBJ2-3; 7 bases map to TRBD1. There are 14 residues in the CDR3. The V gene's germline CDR1 is SNHLY and CDR2 FYNNEI. V lost 8 bases and J lost 3; bases outside the gene matches: 8. CDR3 sequence: CASRVGQLTDTQYF. The CDR3 bases are TGTGCCAGCCGAGTGGGACAGCTAACAGATACGCAGTATTTT.

CDR3 amino acids: CAWISGLGGGYTF. DNA for the CDR3: TGTGCCTGGATCTCGGGGCTAGGGGGTGGCTACACCTTC. The chain employs TRBV30 and TRBJ1-2; TRBD1 might be the D (6 bases). CDR1 and CDR2 (germline): GTSNPN, SVGIG (reference sequence). Trimming removed 4 bases at V and 7 bases at J, with 16 bases between. The CDR3 is 13 residues long.

This clone was seen only a few times. The chain carries TRBV5-1 and TRBJ2-7; D gene uncertain. The V gene lost 3 bases and the J gene lost 2 bases, with 9 bases spanning the gap. CDR3 length: 13 amino acids. CDR1 is SGHRS, CDR2 YFSETQ, per germline. The CDR3 DNA reads TGCGCCAGCAGCTCAAGGCGGCCCTACGAGCAGTACTTC. Amino acids: CASSSRRPYEQYF.

This clone was observed a handful of times. The chain recombines TRBV5-4 with TRBJ2-5, with D perhaps matching TRBD2 (5 bases). The CDR3 loop spans 15 amino acids. Per germline, CDR1 SGHNT and CDR2 YYREEE (reference sequence). V gave up 4 bases and J gave up 4 bases, with 17 bases separating them. The CDR3 DNA reads TGTGCCAGCAGCCTCTCCCGAGGGTCGTCAGAGACCCAGTACTTC. It encodes CASSLSRGSSETQYF.

The chain carries TRBV5-1 and TRBJ2-2; no definite D call. The CDR3 sequence is 13 residues long. Germline loops: CDR1 SGHRS, CDR2 YFSETQ. Trimming cost V 0 bases and J 6 bases, with 6 bases left between them. CDR3 nucleotide sequence: TGCGCCAGCAGCTTGGGAGGCGCCGGGGAGCTGTTTTTT. This codes for CASSLGGAGELFF.

The V and J genes are TRBV27 and TRBJ2-5; the D gene is possibly TRBD2 (6 bases). Germline CDR1 reads MNHEY; CDR2 reads SMNVEV (reference sequence). This CDR3 has 17 residues. With 0 bases removed from V and 4 bases from J, the gap between germline ends came to 18 bases. CDR3 nucleotide sequence: TGTGCCAGCAGTTTATCAGCCGGGAGACAATTGGTAGAGACCCAGTACTTC. This codes for CASSLSAGRQLVETQYF.

V usage is TRBV9 and J usage is TRBJ2-7, with D uncertain. V lost 0 bases, J lost 7 bases, and 11 bases lay in between. CDR1 is SGDLS, CDR2 YYNGEE, per germline. The CDR3 consists of 13 residues. The CDR3 bases are TGTGCCAGCAGCGTAGGATCCCCCGGGGAGCAGTACTTC. It translates to CASSVGSPGEQYF. The full variable domain, in which reference TRBV9 and TRBJ2-7 provide the parts outside the CDR3, is DSGVTQTPKHLITATGQRVTLRCSPRSGDLSVYWYQQSLDQGLQFLIQYYNGEERAKGNILERFSAQQFPDLHSELNLSSLELGDSALYFCASSVGSPGEQYFGPGTRLTVT.

V gene TRBV7-7 combines with J gene TRBJ2-1; 13 bases fit TRBD2. Trimming cost V 5 bases and J 0 bases; bases outside gene matches: 7. Germline V gene sequence: CDR1 SSHAT, CDR2 FNYEAQ (reference sequence). There are 18 residues in the CDR3. CDR3 residues: CASSQGTSGTSSYNEQFF. The DNA for the CDR3 is TGTGCCAGCAGCCAAGGGACTAGCGGGACGAGCTCCTACAATGAGCAGTTCTTC.

The chain uses TRBV14 and TRBJ2-6, with a possible D match to TRBD1 (5 bases). The CDR3 runs 17 residues. V shed 0 bases and J shed 0 bases, with 9 bases lying between them. Looked up from germline, CDR1 is SGHDN and CDR2 is FVKESK. The CDR3, as DNA: TGTGCCAGCAGCCAAGATACAGGCCACTCTGGGGCCAACGTCCTGACTTTC. Translation: CASSQDTGHSGANVLTF.

The sample holds a few counts of this clone. The J gene is TRBJ1-2, the V gene TRBV2; TRBD1 matches at 10 bases. V was clipped by 7 bases and J by 5 bases; unmatched bases: 10. Germline CDR1 and CDR2: SNHLY and FYNNEI. The CDR3 spans 15 residues. The CDR3 here is CASMRDRGSWYGYTF. Written as DNA, the CDR3 is TGTGCCAGCATGAGGGACAGGGGAAGTTGGTATGGCTACACCTTC.

V gene TRBV5-1 combines with J gene TRBJ2-5; TRBD2 agrees at 9 bases. The germline V gene encodes CDR1 SGHRS and CDR2 YFSETQ. The CDR3 consists of 16 residues. With V trimmed by 4 bases and J by 5 bases, 12 bases remained unmatched. The CDR3: CASSLALRGGVETQYF. DNA of the CDR3: TGCGCCAGCAGCCTGGCTCTACGCGGGGGGGTTGAGACCCAGTACTTC.

Written as DNA, the CDR3 is TGTGCCAGCACCAAAATCCATTTGGGCAGTACCCGCGAAAAACTGTTTTTT. Its translation: CASTKIHLGSTREKLFF. This chain joins TRBV7-3 and TRBJ1-4; D unclear. The V gene lost 7 bases and the J gene lost 8 bases, with 26 bases spanning the gap. The germline CDR1 and CDR2 sequences are SGHTA and FQGTGA. CDR3 size: 17 residues. Complete variable domain (other parts from reference TRBV7-3 and TRBJ1-4): GAGVSQTPSNKVTEKGKYVELRCDPISGHTALYWYRQSLGQGPEFLIYFQGTGAADDSGLPNDRFFAVRPEGSVSTLKIQRTERGDSAVYLCASTKIHLGSTREKLFFGSGTQLSVL.

This sequence joins TRBV30 and TRBJ1-6, with D possibly being TRBD1 (6 bases). In germline, CDR1 is GTSNPN, CDR2 SVGIG (reference sequence). Trimming pared 2 bases from V and 4 bases from J, leaving 15 bases between. There are 16 residues in the CDR3. The CDR3 loop reads CAWSTTGPDYNSPLHF. Written as DNA, the CDR3 is TGTGCCTGGAGTACAACAGGGCCCGATTATAATTCACCCCTCCACTTT. Based on the CDR3 plus reference TRBV30 and TRBJ1-6, the full variable domain is SQTIHQWPATLVQPVGSPLSLECTVEGTSNPNLYWYRQAAGRGLQLLFYSVGIGQISSEVPQNLSASRPQDRQFILSSKKLLLSDSGFYLCAWSTTGPDYNSPLHFGNGTRLTVT.

J is TRBJ2-3 and V is TRBV19, with TRBD1 matching 11 bases. Germline assignment: CDR1 LNHDA and CDR2 SQIVND (reference sequence). This CDR3 has 16 amino acids. The J segment lost 5 bases and the V segment lost 2 bases, leaving 6 bases of the junction unmatched. This CDR3 is CASSITGTGGLDTQYF. For the CDR3, the DNA is TGTGCCAGTAGTATAACCGGGACAGGGGGTCTAGATACGCAGTATTTT. The full variable domain, with the rest looked up from reference TRBV19 and TRBJ2-3, is DGGITQSPKYLFRKEGQNVTLSCEQNLNHDAMYWYRQDPGQGLRLIYYSQIVNDFQKGDIAEGYSVSREKKESFPLTVTSAQKNPTAFYLCASSITGTGGLDTQYFGPGTRLTVL.

The genes are TRBV5-1 and TRBJ1-4; D remains unclear. The V gene's germline CDR1 is SGHRS and CDR2 YFSETQ. CDR3 length: 16 amino acids. The V gene lost 0 bases and the J gene lost 6 bases, with 15 bases spanning the gap. The CDR3 region is CASSLGSVRVDEKLFF. The CDR3, as DNA: TGCGCCAGCAGCTTGGGATCTGTGCGGGTCGATGAAAAACTGTTTTTT.

This chain connects TRBV14 to TRBJ2-7; possibly TRBD2 for D (7 bases). CDR3 length equals 13 residues. V lost 0 bases, J lost 8 bases, and 11 bases lay in between. CDR1 is SGHDN and CDR2 is FVKESK in the germline V gene. The CDR3 spells CASSQEVGGQQYF. CDR3 nucleotide sequence: TGTGCCAGCAGCCAAGAAGTGGGGGGGCAGCAGTACTTC.